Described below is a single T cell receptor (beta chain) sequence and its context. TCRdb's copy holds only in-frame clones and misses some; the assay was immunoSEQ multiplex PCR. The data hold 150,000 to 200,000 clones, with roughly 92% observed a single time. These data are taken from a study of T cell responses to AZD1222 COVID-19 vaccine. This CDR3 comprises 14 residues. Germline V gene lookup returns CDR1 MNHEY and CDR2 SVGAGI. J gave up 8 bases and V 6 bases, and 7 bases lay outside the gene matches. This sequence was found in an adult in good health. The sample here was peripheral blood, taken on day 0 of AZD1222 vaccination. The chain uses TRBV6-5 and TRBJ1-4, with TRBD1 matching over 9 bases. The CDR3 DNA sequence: TGTGCCAGCAGAGGGACAGGGTTATGGGAAAAACTGTTTTTT. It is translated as CASRGTGLWEKLFF.